This record looks at one T cell receptor beta chain sequence and its context. As yet, its antigen is unknown. V was clipped by 4 bases and J by 3 bases; unmatched bases: 4. The CDR3 contains 14 residues. CDR1 and CDR2 (germline): SGHRS, YFSETQ. This specimen belongs to a study of T cell responses to AZD1222 COVID-19 vaccine. General study findings and limits: Mapped onto spike, vaccine-associated CD4 TCRs spanned it and were dominant at 160-218 and 743-854.

Timing groups of about 4 and about 12 weeks for second doses were pooled. Clones were sequenced by immunoSEQ multiplex PCR, and TCRdb holds only the in-frame ones, with some missing. The sample holds some 140,000 clones, 88% seen once. The sequences come from peripheral blood, collected 28 days after the second AZD1222 dose. The sequence was collected from an adult who received the AZD1222 COVID-19 vaccine. The chain couples TRBV5-1 to TRBJ1-1; 9 bases line up with TRBD1. The CDR3 DNA reads as TGCGCCAGCAGCCTACAGGGGGCCGACACTGAAGCTTTCTTT. Translated: CASSLQGADTEAFF.